These T cell receptor beta chains were read from a single sample in a study of T cells after posttransplantation cyclophosphamide. Here immunoSEQ multiplex PCR was the method, and the copy in TCRdb shows in-frame clones only, minus some. The table includes 7,000 to 10,000 clones, more than 75% detected once. Sequenced here: PBMCs, sampled after allogeneic stem cell transplant with posttransplant cyclophosphamide. The origin of the receptors is a female patient aged 40-49 years who received an allogeneic stem cell transplant from an unrelated donor, was CMV-positive, and had no GVHD. Some of the T cells may derive from the graft donor. The CDR3 runs from the conserved cysteine through the conserved F or W.

j_gene: TRBJ2-7
v_gene: TRBV6-5
CDR3aa: CASSWAGTGGFEQYF

j_gene: TRBJ1-3
v_gene: TRBV5-4
CDR3aa: CASSTDRGGGNTIYF

j_gene: TRBJ2-1
v_gene: TRBV25-1
CDR3aa: CASSVLGETEQFF

j_gene: TRBJ2-1
v_gene: TRBV5-1
CDR3aa: CASSLAHSSYNEQFF

j_gene: TRBJ2-7
v_gene: TRBV4-3
CDR3aa: CASSQDGTSGLGEQYF

j_gene: TRBJ2-5
v_gene: TRBV5-1
CDR3aa: CASSGDRGFRETQYF

j_gene: TRBJ2-4
v_gene: TRBV9
CDR3aa: CASSVGLVEAGIAKNIQYF

j_gene: TRBJ2-3
v_gene: TRBV7-2
CDR3aa: CASSRPGYPDTQYF

j_gene: TRBJ1-4
v_gene: TRBV28
CDR3aa: CASSLWTGWKEKLFF

j_gene: TRBJ2-3
v_gene: TRBV10-3
CDR3aa: CAISDVGQGVGGTDTQYF

j_gene: TRBJ1-2
v_gene: TRBV18
CDR3aa: CASSPPQGSYTF

j_gene: TRBJ1-5
v_gene: TRBV27
CDR3aa: CASSPDRGVLPQHF

j_gene: TRBJ2-3
v_gene: TRBV4-3
CDR3aa: CASSPGLAGTRGTQYF

j_gene: TRBJ2-3
v_gene: TRBV9
CDR3aa: CASSPTTDTQYF

j_gene: TRBJ2-2
v_gene: TRBV5-1
CDR3aa: CATRTGPSGELFF

j_gene: TRBJ2-5
v_gene: TRBV27
CDR3aa: CASSLDEAEPKYF

j_gene: TRBJ1-5
v_gene: TRBV2
CDR3aa: CASSEAQDSRQPQHF

j_gene: TRBJ1-3
v_gene: TRBV7-9
CDR3aa: CASSPRGGLSYSGNTIYF

j_gene: TRBJ1-6
v_gene: TRBV5-5
CDR3aa: CASSLVRTDNSPLHF

j_gene: TRBJ1-1
v_gene: TRBV5-5
CDR3aa: CASSQDITMTEAFF

j_gene: TRBJ2-5
v_gene: TRBV9
CDR3aa: CASSVGRQGLGAQYF

j_gene: TRBJ2-5
v_gene: TRBV6-5
CDR3aa: CASQRGSQETQYF

j_gene: TRBJ2-3
v_gene: TRBV5-4
CDR3aa: CASSLAGASGGYSTDTQYF

j_gene: TRBJ2-1
v_gene: TRBV2
CDR3aa: CASSVERGNEQFF

j_gene: TRBJ1-2
v_gene: TRBV10-3
CDR3aa: CAIKGTGTNYGYTF

j_gene: TRBJ2-7
v_gene: TRBV5-6
CDR3aa: CASSSQSSGWLYEQYF

j_gene: TRBJ1-4
v_gene: TRBV5-4
CDR3aa: CASSTTGEYEKLFF

j_gene: TRBJ1-4
v_gene: TRBV6-1
CDR3aa: CASSVFGGNEKLFF

j_gene: TRBJ1-2
v_gene: TRBV5-1
CDR3aa: CASSLDAGVGYTF

j_gene: TRBJ2-5
v_gene: TRBV18
CDR3aa: CASSPRQGSEETQYF

j_gene: TRBJ2-2
v_gene: TRBV19
CDR3aa: CASSRTGLADSGGELFF

j_gene: TRBJ2-6
v_gene: TRBV5-6
CDR3aa: CASSSPGSGANVLTF

j_gene: TRBJ1-5
v_gene: TRBV7-8
CDR3aa: CASSLITGRGDQPQHF

j_gene: TRBJ2-3
v_gene: TRBV10-3
CDR3aa: CAISDLAGTGERIADTQYF

j_gene: TRBJ2-1
v_gene: TRBV7-2
CDR3aa: CASSNSGGAFNEQFF

j_gene: TRBJ2-3
v_gene: TRBV28
CDR3aa: CASRPGLAGALNTQYF

j_gene: TRBJ2-7
v_gene: TRBV11-3
CDR3aa: CASSPRLAGASYEQYF

j_gene: TRBJ2-3
v_gene: TRBV6-1
CDR3aa: CASSVGLRTDTQYF

j_gene: TRBJ2-7
v_gene: TRBV6-1
CDR3aa: CASRFGVSYEQYF

j_gene: TRBJ1-1
v_gene: TRBV7-9
CDR3aa: CASSLQGVVHTEAFF

j_gene: TRBJ1-5
v_gene: TRBV9
CDR3aa: CASSFGGGGNQPQHF

j_gene: TRBJ1-1
v_gene: TRBV28
CDR3aa: CASSLSGGITEAFF

j_gene: TRBJ1-4
v_gene: TRBV4-3
CDR3aa: CASSQVGSIGLFF

j_gene: TRBJ2-7
v_gene: TRBV7-9
CDR3aa: CASSLAGPQSF

j_gene: TRBJ1-2
v_gene: TRBV5-6
CDR3aa: CASSPYPGSNYGYAF

j_gene: TRBJ1-3
v_gene: TRBV5-1
CDR3aa: CASSLGDSSGNTIYF

j_gene: TRBJ2-3
v_gene: TRBV2
CDR3aa: CASTGGTGGTDTQYF